The text below deals with one T cell receptor beta chain. Its antigen target is currently unknown. Nothing much larger sits one base from this clone, and base qualities are not available. This entry comes from a study of T cells after yellow fever vaccination (dated by TCRdb to about 2019). In the study overall: The SMART-Seq v4 Ultra Low Input RNA kit was used to prepare libraries from fractions with low cell numbers. Blood was drawn at multiple timepoints before and after primary and secondary immunization, with bulk PBMC replicates and cell subsets isolated. To follow T-cell clones before and after both primary and booster YFV17D yellow fever vaccination, bulk TCR alpha and beta repertoires underwent longitudinal sequencing. Two healthy male donors made up the cohort, one aged 18 to 30 years and the other aged 30 to 40 years. The research as a whole found: A small fraction of clonotypes appeared in both the CD4 and CD8 compartments, likely as a result of convergent recombination. Computational filtering was needed because FACS-sorted repertoires could contain abundant contaminating clonotypes from the bulk population. Compared with the primary T-cell response, the secondary T-cell response was faster but weaker, reaching its peak on day 5 rather than on day 15. After the booster, most clones that had expanded after primary vaccination were detected again (around 97% of CD4 and more than 80% of CD8), suggesting broad maintenance of memory. Only two donors were included in the study, so the extent to which the findings can be generalized is limited.

V and J lose 7 bases and 0 bases, and a span of 13 bases separates them. The CDR3 starts with the cysteine, ends with the phenylalanine, and has 14 residues. The read is trimmed to its CDR3 DNA, 42 bases read in frame from base 1. According to the germline V gene, CDR1 reads SGHVS and CDR2 reads FNYEAQ. The sequencing machine was an Illumina NovaSeq 6000. TCR cDNA was made using 5'RACE template switching, a step that added a universal primer site and unique molecular identifiers. Priming for cDNA synthesis came from both the TCR alpha and TCR beta constant segments. Library amplification involved two PCR steps, and the second step added sample barcodes and sequencing adapters. Sequencing of the libraries was done on either Illumina HiSeq 2500 (2x100 bp) or NovaSeq (2x150 bp). The study's own analysis went as follows. MIGEC handled demultiplexing of reads and collapsing into UMI consensus sequences, while MiXCR performed V(D)J alignment. Vaccine-responding clonotypes were defined with edgeR using replicate PBMC samples, requiring FDR below 0.01 and a log2 fold change above 5 up to day 15. Each bulk clonotype was labeled CD4 or CD8 based on which sequenced repertoire, CD4 or CD8, contained the clonotype at higher abundance. TCRdb redid the processing of the public reads, applying fastp at Q25 and MiXCR, and retained in-frame beta chains. Rows are combined by CDR3 protein, so each entry shows the most common genes and DNA. TCRdb's processing, not the authors' own work, is the source of the V and J calls. Counted in this sample were around 300,000 distinct CDR3 sequences; roughly 4.3% of them appeared once. The ten largest clones represent roughly 25% of the sample.

The meaning of the sample's treatment or condition label: live attenuated yellow fever vaccine strain. At every blood-draw timepoint, two biological replicates of bulk PBMCs were collected. PBMCs were isolated from peripheral blood using a standard Ficoll-Paque protocol. TriZol was used to extract RNA from bulk PBMCs, from CD4 and CD8 fractions, and from dextramer-positive and dextramer-negative fractions. This receptor was taken from a man between 18 and 29 years old who received the YFV17D yellow fever vaccine. The sequence links TRBV7-6 to TRBJ2-7; a confident D gene designation cannot be given. The starting material was PBMCs, obtained 5 days after the yellow fever booster vaccination. The CDR3 is CASTITEGSYEQYF. The sequence in DNA is TGTGCCAGCACGATAACCGAAGGCTCCTACGAGCAGTACTTC.